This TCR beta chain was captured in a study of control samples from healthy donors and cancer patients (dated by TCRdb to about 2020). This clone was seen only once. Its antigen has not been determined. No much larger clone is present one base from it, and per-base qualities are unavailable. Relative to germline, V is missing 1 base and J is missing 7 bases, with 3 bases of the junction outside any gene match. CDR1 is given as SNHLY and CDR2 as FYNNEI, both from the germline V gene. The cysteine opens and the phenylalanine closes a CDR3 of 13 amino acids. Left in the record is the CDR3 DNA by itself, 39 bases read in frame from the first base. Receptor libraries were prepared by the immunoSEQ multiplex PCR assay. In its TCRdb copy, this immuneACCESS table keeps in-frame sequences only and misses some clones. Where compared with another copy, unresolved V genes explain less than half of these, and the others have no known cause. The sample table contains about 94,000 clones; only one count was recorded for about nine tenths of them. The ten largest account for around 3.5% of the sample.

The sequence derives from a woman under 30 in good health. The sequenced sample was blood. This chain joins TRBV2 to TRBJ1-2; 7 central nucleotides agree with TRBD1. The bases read TGTGCCAGCAGTGAAGTGGCAGGGGGTGGCTACACCTTC. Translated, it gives CASSEVAGGGYTF.